This TCR beta chain was documented in a study of T cell clones after liver transplantation (dated by TCRdb to between 2017 and 2020). For the study in its entirety: The samples were obtained from ITN030ST, a randomized trial that attempted immunosuppression withdrawal within 2 years after liver transplantation. Donor-reactive T cell clones were identified using TCRbeta sequencing after a pre-transplant mixed lymphocyte reaction and were then followed in post-transplant blood. As an antigen-independent comparator for the donor-reactive sequences, third party-reactive TCRbeta sequences from pre-transplant MLRs were identified as well. Three of the eight recipients were HCV-positive; the others were transplanted for non-autoimmune, non-viral indications. Subjects received no induction therapy and standard immunosuppression until randomization at 12-24 months post-transplant. Tolerance was defined as complete withdrawal of immunosuppression for at least one year without a rise in liver enzymes beyond twice the upper limit of normal. Blood samples were taken pre-transplant, pre-randomization before withdrawal, and post-randomization after full withdrawal or failed withdrawal. A cohort of 8 liver transplant recipients was studied, of whom 3 were classified as tolerant and 5 as non-tolerant.

Using immunoSEQ, frozen genomic DNA was subjected to high-throughput TCRbeta CDR3 sequencing, a process that included PCR amplification, mapping, bias correction and internal controls. Regarding the original processing steps: Only productive rearrangements were retained, with each unique TCRbeta sequence defined by its CDR3 nucleotide sequence together with its V and J gene. A sequence counted as donor-reactive only if the sequence showed at least 5-fold expansion in CFSE-low cells compared with unstimulated pre-transplant cells and had a frequency of at least 0.01%. Minimum frequency thresholds were set for each subject based on the unstimulated sample with the lowest template count, ensuring at least 90% detection power. Jensen-Shannon divergence between the top 1000 TCRbeta sequences post-transplant and pre-transplant was used to measure repertoire turnover. Changes in detection of donor-reactive sequences were tested with two-sided Fisher's exact tests. TCRdb re-hosts the immuneACCESS table, in-frame sequences only. Its copies lack some clones; in the studies checked, an unresolved V gene accounts for under half of them, and the cause for the rest is not known. V, J and clone size are taken as reported in that table, and D and trimming were inferred from the DNA itself. The sample table records approximately 100,000 clones; around 86% of these occur just once. The ten largest clones represent over 0.9% of the sample.

The paper's findings and limits, for the study overall: In most of the 8 subjects, regardless of tolerance or HCV status, circulating donor-reactive CD4 TCRbeta sequences dropped significantly post-transplant. Low numbers of available donor cells limited the measurable donor-reactive repertoire in a couple of subjects. The conclusions were considered preliminary, being limited by small, heterogeneous patient numbers and non-standardized post-transplant time points. Because allograft tissue specimens were not available, migration of donor-reactive T cells into the graft, rather than deletion, may have occurred. After accounting for repertoire turnover, donor-reactive detection was significantly reduced in 7 of 8 subjects for CD4 and 8 of 8 for CD8. Donor-reactive sequences declined more than third party-reactive ones, suggesting partial antigen-specific deletion unrelated to withdrawal success.

Points on this clone: Which antigen it targets is not known. No qualities accompany the bases; no much larger clone lies one base away.

CDR1 and CDR2 are read off the germline V gene (reference sequence) as MNHEY and SMNVEV. CDR3 length: 17 amino acids, cysteine to phenylalanine. The DNA shown is the 51-base CDR3, in frame from base 1. V is cut back by 2 bases and J by 1 base, with 7 bases in the junction unmatched. The time point label, as the study defines it: pre-transplant. Thawed unstimulated PBMCs were stained for CD3, CD4 and CD8 and FACS-sorted into CD3+CD4+ and CD3+CD8+ populations. All 8 studied subjects were randomized to withdrawal of immunosuppression. The Qiagen DNeasy Blood and Tissue Kit was used for genomic DNA isolation.

The material was CD4+ T cells from blood, obtained before liver transplant. The clonotype originates from a human donor who received a liver transplant. In this chain, TRBV27 is recombined with TRBJ1-5; TRBD1 agrees with 8 junctional bases. The DNA sequence is TGTGCCAGCAGTTTAGGGGCAGGGGGCGGGAGCAATCAGCCCCAGCATTTT. It translates to CASSLGAGGGSNQPQHF.